This T cell receptor beta chain was recorded in a study of PD-1 blockade in classical Hodgkin lymphoma. Each patient's relapse followed autologous stem cell transplantation, and brentuximab vedotin exposure varied. From germline, CDR1 is MDHEN and CDR2 SYDVKM. Germline trimming cut 7 bases from V and 6 bases from J; bases unmatched to any gene: 3. CDR3 size: 11 residues. Sequencing used immunoSEQ multiplex PCR; TCRdb keeps in-frame clones, though not all of them. The profile shows about 110,000 clones, 80% to 90% of them singletons. The study's findings and limits: Complete responders started with a diversity level that resembled newly diagnosed patients at baseline. Individuals initiating nivolumab under 1 year after ASCT were excluded. Only CD4+ TCR diversity, not CD8+, had risen significantly by C4D1.

As to this clone: Its antigen is still unknown.

The TCR sequence derives from a human donor with classical Hodgkin lymphoma. This material consisted of peripheral blood mononuclear cells (PBMCs), taken before the second cycle of nivolumab. The V and J genes are TRBV28 and TRBJ2-7; 7 positions agree with TRBD1. The CDR3 is CASIGGGEQYF. The CDR3 DNA reads as TGTGCCAGCATAGGGGGCGGCGAGCAGTACTTC.